This paragraph covers one TCR beta chain sequence. Its antigen remains unidentified. These data originate in a study of cytomegalovirus exposure and HLA in healthy donors. Study overall: An earlier analysis identified 95 million to 120 million unique TCR beta sequences in 150 million to 200 million T cells. Broader study findings: 164 TCR beta chains were listed as cytomegalovirus-associated. Analysis performed later found around 15,000 TCR beta sequences associated with HLA alleles at 0.05 false discovery rate.

This CDR3 contains 16 residues. Looked up from germline, CDR1 is SGHTA and CDR2 is FQGNSA. The junction had 5 bases not matched to a gene; V was cut back by 5 bases and J by 2 bases. Vbeta (60) and Jbeta (13) primers were used in the PCR. The assay was immunoSEQ multiplex PCR, and TCRdb's table has in-frame clones only and misses some. Altogether more than 85,000 clones are present, about three quarters being singletons, with the ten largest covering 2.5% to 3%. V gene TRBV7-2 combines with J gene TRBJ1-4, with TRBD1 matching 10 bases. Sequenced: PBMCs. The receptor comes from a woman aged 60 to 75 in good health and CMV-seropositive. The CDR3 spells CASSRGQGKTNEKLFF. Here the CDR3 DNA reads TGTGCCAGCAGCCGGGGACAGGGGAAGACTAATGAAAAACTGTTTTTT.